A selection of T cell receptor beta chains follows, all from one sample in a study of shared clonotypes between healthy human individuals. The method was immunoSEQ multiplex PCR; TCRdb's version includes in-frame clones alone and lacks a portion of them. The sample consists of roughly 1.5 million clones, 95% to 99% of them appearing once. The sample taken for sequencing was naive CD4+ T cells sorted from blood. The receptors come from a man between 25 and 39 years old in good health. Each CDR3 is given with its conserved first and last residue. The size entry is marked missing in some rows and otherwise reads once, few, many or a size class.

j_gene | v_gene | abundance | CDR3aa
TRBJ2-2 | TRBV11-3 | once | CASSAMLGLNTGELFF
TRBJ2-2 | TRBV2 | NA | CASSYTAITGELFF
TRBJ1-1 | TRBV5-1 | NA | CASSSLGQIVNTEAFF
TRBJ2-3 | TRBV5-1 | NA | CASSLARAGADTQYF
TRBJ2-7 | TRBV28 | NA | CASIPRDILSYEQYF
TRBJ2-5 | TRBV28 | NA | CASSTGRELETQYF
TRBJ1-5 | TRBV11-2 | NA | CASSLDPTPNQPQHF
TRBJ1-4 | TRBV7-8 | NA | CASSLGFPTNEKLFF
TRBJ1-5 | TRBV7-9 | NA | CASSKDRGFQPQHF
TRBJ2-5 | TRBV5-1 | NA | CASSLAILAGEYQETQYF
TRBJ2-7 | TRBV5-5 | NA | CASSLSYQDKYF
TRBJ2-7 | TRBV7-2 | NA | CASSWAGTGSYEQYF
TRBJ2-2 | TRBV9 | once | CASSVGTGGHTGELFF
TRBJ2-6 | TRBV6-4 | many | CASSESSGANVLTF
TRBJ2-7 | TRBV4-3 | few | CASSQGPQVIYEQYF
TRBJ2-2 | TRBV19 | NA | CASSILSGDTGELFF
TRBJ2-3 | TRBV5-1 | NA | CASSLLTGNTDTQYF
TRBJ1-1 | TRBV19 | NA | CASSIRTGRNTEAFF
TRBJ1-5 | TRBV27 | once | CASSYLGQGSQHF
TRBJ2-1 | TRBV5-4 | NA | CASSSGINSYNEQFF
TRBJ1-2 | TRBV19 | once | CASTIGTSYGYTF
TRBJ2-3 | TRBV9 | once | CASSVEAGGSDTQYF